This entry features one TCR beta chain sequence. The repertoire was sequenced with immunoSEQ multiplex PCR; TCRdb's copy has only in-frame clones and lacks some. The table lists approximately 300,000 clones, around four fifths of them singletons. The J segment lost 11 bases and the V segment lost 7 bases, leaving 14 bases of the junction unmatched. The CDR3 loop spans 13 amino acids. The germline V gene has CDR1 SQVTM and CDR2 ANQGSEA. The sample belongs to a study of blood T cell repertoires in COVID-19. The rearrangement uses TRBV29-1 and TRBJ1-1; 9 bases align to TRBD1. The sequenced sample was peripheral blood. The clonotype originates from a woman aged 50 to 60 with active or convalescent COVID-19. CDR3 in amino acids: CSGKGQGHGGAFF. DNA of the CDR3: TGCAGCGGCAAGGGACAGGGCCACGGAGGTGCTTTCTTT.